Presented here are 22 T cell receptor beta chains from one specimen sequenced in a study of shared clonotypes between healthy human individuals. Clones were sequenced by immunoSEQ multiplex PCR, and TCRdb holds only the in-frame ones, with some missing. The repertoire has approximately 2.4 million clones, 95% of them found once; the top ten carry around 0.13%. The sequencing input was naive CD4+ T cells sorted from blood. Subset reported: CD45RA+ positively selected. These receptors were obtained from a man between 18 and 35 years old in good health.

The chain combines TRBV29-1 with TRBJ1-2, with 10 bases that match TRBD1. The CDR3 has 13 amino acids. Germline-derived CDR1 and CDR2 are SQVTM and ANQGSEA. V was clipped by 7 bases and J by 3 bases; unmatched bases: 5. CDR3 amino acids: CSGRTGGDYGYTF. CDR3 bases: TGCAGCGGTCGGACAGGGGGTGACTATGGCTACACCTTC.

The rearrangement links TRBV4-1 to TRBJ1-2; D remains unclear. This CDR3 has 15 amino acids. The ends were cut back, 4 bases at V and 4 bases at J, with 16 bases in the middle. Per the germline V gene, CDR1 is MGHRA and CDR2 is YSYEKL. CDR3 loop: CASSRPGESFYGYTF. The CDR3 DNA reads TGCGCCAGCAGCCGCCCCGGGGAGTCTTTCTATGGCTACACCTTC.

This chain links TRBV5-1 with TRBJ2-7; D uncertain. The germline CDR1 and CDR2 sequences are SGHRS and YFSETQ. Trimming took 4 bases from V and 3 from J, leaving 14 bases between them. This CDR3 is 14 amino acids long. This CDR3 reads CASSPPGVVYEQYF. DNA for the CDR3: TGCGCCAGCAGCCCCCCGGGCGTTGTCTACGAGCAGTACTTC.

The chain has TRBV19 and TRBJ2-5; 10 bases are shared with TRBD1. Germline CDR1 is LNHDA and CDR2 is SQIVND (reference sequence). The CDR3 runs 15 residues. J gave up 2 bases and V 7 bases, and 7 bases lay outside the gene matches. The CDR3: CASTPGTGEQETQYF. The CDR3 bases are TGTGCCAGTACCCCCGGGACAGGGGAGCAAGAGACCCAGTACTTC.

Notes on this clone: In the same sample, other DNA sequences code for this CDR3. This chain connects TRBV4-1 to TRBJ2-7, with unresolved D. From germline, CDR1 is MGHRA and CDR2 YSYEKL. Trimming left V 0 bases short and J 7 bases short, with 7 bases between. This CDR3 comprises 12 residues. CDR3: CASSQEVGEQYF. In DNA, the CDR3 is TGCGCCAGCAGCCAAGAAGTGGGGGAGCAGTACTTC.

Concerning this clone itself: Other DNA sequences within the sample encode an identical CDR3. CDR3 bases: TGTGCCATCAGTGTTAGCACCGTACACGAGCAGTACTTC. Its translation: CAISVSTVHEQYF. The V and J genes are TRBV10-3 and TRBJ2-7, with no clear D. The germline V gene has CDR1 ENHRY and CDR2 SYGVKD. CDR3 length equals 13 residues. The ends were cut back, 4 bases at V and 5 bases at J, with 12 bases in the middle.

The rearrangement joins TRBV28 to TRBJ1-1, with TRBD1 matching 7 bases. The trim removed 4 bases at V and 10 bases at J, leaving 18 bases unmatched. Germline CDR1 and CDR2: MDHEN and SYDVKM. The CDR3 loop spans 16 amino acids. In DNA, the CDR3 is TGTGCCAGCAGTTCCCCAATAACGAGAGGAGGGGGCATAGCTTTCTTT. Its protein product is CASSSPITRGGGIAFF.

Concerning this clone: This sample also contains other DNA sequences that code for the same CDR3. CDR3 loop: CASSQVQGYEQYF. The DNA for the CDR3 is TGCGCCAGCAGCCAGGTCCAGGGATACGAGCAGTACTTC. The V call is TRBV4-1, the J call TRBJ2-7; TRBD1 is a possible D gene (5 bases). The germline V gene has CDR1 MGHRA and CDR2 YSYEKL. The V and J ends lost 3 bases and 4 bases respectively, with 10 bases between them. The CDR3 totals 13 residues.

V gene TRBV6-5 combines with J gene TRBJ1-2; D not certain. CDR1 is MNHEY, CDR2 SVGAGI, per germline. Trimming pared 2 bases from V and 4 bases from J, leaving 8 bases between. The CDR3 is 13 residues long. The DNA for the CDR3 is TGTGCCAGCAGTTACGGCCCGATCTATGGCTACACCTTC. Its translation: CASSYGPIYGYTF.

The chain links TRBV7-9 to TRBJ1-4; the match to TRBD1 covers 8 bases. Germline values: CDR1 SEHNR, CDR2 FQNEAQ (reference sequence). With V trimmed by 6 bases and J by 5 bases, 8 bases remained unmatched. This CDR3 is 15 amino acids long. The CDR3 DNA is TGTGCCAGCAGTCGCCCGGGACAGGAAAATGAAAAACTGTTTTTT. It is translated as CASSRPGQENEKLFF.

This chain joins TRBV30 and TRBJ2-7; 9 bases agree with TRBD1. Germline V gene data show CDR1 as GTSNPN and CDR2 as SVGIG (reference sequence). The J segment lost 5 bases and the V segment lost 1 base, leaving 9 bases of the junction unmatched. The CDR3 consists of 15 residues. The CDR3 sequence is CAWSGGQGPGDEQYF. CDR3 coding DNA: TGTGCCTGGAGTGGAGGACAGGGGCCAGGAGACGAGCAGTACTTC.

This clone came up once. The chain links TRBV30 to TRBJ2-3; D unresolved. The ends were cut back, 0 bases at V and 8 bases at J, with 6 bases in the middle. The CDR3 is 11 amino acids. Germline loops: CDR1 GTSNPN, CDR2 SVGIG (reference sequence). The CDR3 loop is CAWSVPGTQYF. The CDR3 nucleotides read TGTGCCTGGAGTGTACCGGGTACGCAGTATTTT.

This clone has a single count. The sample contains more than one DNA sequence encoding this CDR3. The chain carries TRBV6-6 and TRBJ1-5, with D unresolved. CDR3 length: 13 residues. Germline loops: CDR1 MNHNY, CDR2 SVGAGI (reference sequence). V lost 0 bases, J lost 3 bases, and 3 bases lay in between. CDR3 in DNA: TGTGCCAGCAGTTACTCTTTCAATCAGCCCCAGCATTTT. This sequence encodes CASSYSFNQPQHF.

V usage is TRBV18 and J usage is TRBJ2-1; 7 nucleotides line up with TRBD2. The CDR3 is 15 residues long. In germline, CDR1 is KGHSH, CDR2 LQKENI. After removal of 3 bases from V and 5 bases from J, the junction contained 7 bases not matched to a gene. The CDR3: CASSPRTSFDNEQFF. CDR3 bases: TGTGCCAGCTCACCGCGGACTAGTTTCGACAATGAGCAGTTCTTC.

The J gene is TRBJ1-1, the V gene TRBV4-3; 7 nucleotides agree with TRBD1. Per germline, CDR1 LGHNA and CDR2 YSLEER. This CDR3 comprises 16 residues. Trimming at V came to 1 base and at J to 1 base, leaving 6 bases not matched to a gene. The CDR3 bases are TGCGCCAGCAGCCAAGCCCAGGGGGGGAGGAACACTGAAGCTTTCTTT. The encoded protein is CASSQAQGGRNTEAFF.

This sequence joins TRBV27 and TRBJ1-3, with D maybe TRBD1 (6 bases). This CDR3 comprises 16 residues. Trimming took off 7 bases at V and 0 bases at J, with 16 bases between the two ends. The V gene's germline CDR1 is MNHEY and CDR2 SMNVEV (reference sequence). The CDR3 bases are TGTGCCAGCAAACCAAACAGGGCTAACTCTGGAAACACCATATATTTT. Translated, it gives CASKPNRANSGNTIYF.

The chain joins TRBV6-1 to TRBJ2-4; D remains unclear. From germline, CDR1 is MNHNS and CDR2 SASEGT. The V and J ends lost 5 bases and 8 bases respectively, with 7 bases between them. The CDR3 length is 11 residues. The CDR3 nucleotides read TGTGCCAGCAGTTATCAGGACATTCAGTACTTC. Its protein product is CASSYQDIQYF.

Details on this clone: Other DNA sequences in the sample encode the same CDR3. The chain employs TRBV29-1 and TRBJ1-1; D gene uncertain. The germline gives CDR1 SQVTM, CDR2 ANQGSEA. The CDR3 length is 10 residues. The V gene lost 6 bases and the J gene lost 1 base, with 3 bases spanning the gap. CDR3 region: CSVSNTEAFF. As DNA, the CDR3 is TGCAGCGTCTCGAACACTGAAGCTTTCTTT.

The rearrangement joins TRBV9 to TRBJ2-7; D is uncertain. With 3 bases removed from V and 5 bases from J, the gap between germline ends came to 9 bases. The length of the CDR3 is 12 residues. Germline CDR1 and CDR2: SGDLS and YYNGEE. CDR3 nucleotides: TGTGCCAGCAGCGGTGACTTCAACGAGCAGTACTTC. Its protein is CASSGDFNEQYF.

V usage is TRBV6-1 and J usage is TRBJ1-5, with D uncertain. Per germline, CDR1 MNHNS and CDR2 SASEGT. Deletions cut 2 bases from V and 6 bases from J, with 8 bases between. This CDR3 is 13 amino acids long. The CDR3 loop reads CASSENVGQPQHF. CDR3 coding DNA: TGTGCCAGCAGTGAAAATGTGGGTCAGCCCCAGCATTTT.

On this clone itself: Distinct nucleotide sequences in the sample also encode this CDR3. This chain connects TRBV5-1 to TRBJ1-2; the D gene is possibly TRBD1 (6 bases). Trimming took 1 base from V and 4 from J, leaving 11 bases between them. CDR1 and CDR2 (germline): SGHRS, YFSETQ. The CDR3 spans 14 residues. As DNA, the CDR3 is TGCGCCAGCAGCTTGTTAACAGGGTCCTATGGCTACACCTTC. Amino acids: CASSLLTGSYGYTF.

V gene TRBV5-4 combines with J gene TRBJ1-6; possible D gene TRBD1, 6 bases. The CDR3 spans 14 residues. CDR1 SGHNT and CDR2 YYREEE come from the germline V gene (reference sequence). V was pared by 4 bases and J by 4 bases, with 9 bases between. This CDR3 is CASSPDRYNSPLHF. The CDR3, as DNA: TGTGCCAGCAGCCCGGACAGATATAATTCACCCCTCCACTTT. The full variable domain, completed using reference TRBV5-4 and TRBJ1-6, is ETGVTQSPTHLIKTRGQQVTLRCSSQSGHNTVSWYQQALGQGPQFIFQYYREEENGRGNFPPRFSGLQFPNYSSELNVNALELDDSALYLCASSPDRYNSPLHFGNGTRLTVT.